The 7 T cell receptor beta chains below were found in one sample sequenced in a study of Graves' ophthalmopathy and Graves' hyperthyroidism. The study amplified TCR beta CDR3 regions using RNA transcripts. The authors performed first-round RT-PCR with HTBI primers and then a second-round multiplex PCR. From the multiplex PCR reads, TCRdb called clonotypes with MiXCR, one entry per CDR3 protein. This sample yields some 520,000 distinct CDR3 sequences, of which roughly 14% are seen a single time; roughly 9.8% belongs to the top ten. The sequenced sample consisted of blood. Receptors originate from a woman under 40 with Graves' ophthalmopathy.

This clonotype was detected many times. Written as DNA, the CDR3 is TGTGCCAGCAGTGAAGGGGGCAGGCCGCAAGAGACCCAGTACTTC. This encodes CASSEGGRPQETQYF. This chain joins TRBV6-1 and TRBJ2-5; D possibly corresponds to TRBD1 (5 bases). Germline V lookup: CDR1 MNHNS, CDR2 SASEGT. V lost 1 base and J lost 2, with 11 bases in between. CDR3 length: 15 amino acids.

This clonotype came up many times. V gene TRBV19 combines with J gene TRBJ1-5; no clear D. The germline CDR1 and CDR2 sequences are LNHDA and SQIVND (reference sequence). V lost 2 bases to trimming and J lost 11 bases, with 7 bases between them. The CDR3 runs 11 residues. The CDR3 coding sequence is TGTGCCAGTAGTATATCGGGGACCCAGCATTTT. This gives the protein CASSISGTQHF.

This clonotype was seen ten or more times. The CDR3 nucleotides are TGTGCCACCAGCAGAGATGGAGGGGACACTGAAGCTTTCTTT. This translates into CATSRDGGDTEAFF. The gene calls are TRBV15 and TRBJ1-1; tentatively, D is TRBD1 (5 bases). The germline gives CDR1 LNHNV, CDR2 YYDKDF (reference sequence). Trimming stripped 0 bases from V and 3 bases from J, with 8 bases between. The CDR3 runs 14 residues.

In this sample, this clonotype turned up many times. The chain recombines TRBV6-1 with TRBJ1-5, with D possibly TRBD1 on 6 matching bases. CDR3 size: 17 residues. V was pared by 2 bases and J by 0 bases, with 14 bases between. Germline loops: CDR1 MNHNS, CDR2 SASEGT. CDR3 sequence (DNA): TGTGCCAGCAGTGAAAGGACAGCCTTCTATAGCAATCAGCCCCAGCATTTT. Amino acid sequence: CASSERTAFYSNQPQHF.

This clonotype was counted at least ten times. V and J are TRBV10-3 and TRBJ1-2; D is unresolved. Germline V gives CDR1 ENHRY, CDR2 SYGVKD. This CDR3 comprises 13 residues. Trimming took off 2 bases at V and 1 base at J, with 5 bases between the two ends. Here the CDR3 reads CAISEHNNYGYTF. The CDR3 region has the DNA TGTGCCATCAGTGAGCATAATAACTATGGCTACACCTTC.

This clonotype was found many times. CDR3 loop: CASSLVGVSLKETQYF. The DNA of the CDR3 is TGTGCCAGCAGCTTAGTCGGGGTCAGCTTAAAAGAGACCCAGTACTTC. The chain couples TRBV11-2 to TRBJ2-5, with a tentative D call TRBD2 (5 bases). The ends were cut back, 1 base at V and 3 bases at J, with 15 bases in the middle. CDR1 and CDR2 from the germline V gene are SGHAT and FQNNGV. This CDR3 contains 16 residues. The variable domain in full, completed from reference TRBV11-2 and TRBJ2-5, reads EAGVAQSPRYKIIEKRQSVAFWCNPISGHATLYWYQQILGQGPKLLIQFQNNGVVDDSQLPKDRFSAERLKGVDSTLKIQPAKLEDSAVYLCASSLVGVSLKETQYFGPGTRLLVL.

In this sample, this clonotype turned up many times. V gene TRBV6-5 combines with J gene TRBJ2-7, with 10 bases identical to TRBD1. This CDR3 comprises 14 residues. Trimming took 3 bases from V and 5 from J; bases not matched to a gene: 4. The V gene's germline CDR1 is MNHEY and CDR2 SVGAGI. The CDR3, as DNA: TGTGCCAGCAGTTATTGGGACAGGGGCCACGAGCAGTACTTC. Amino acid sequence: CASSYWDRGHEQYF.